A single sample gave rise to the 2 T cell receptor beta chains below, sequenced in a study of molecular identifiers for immune sequencing clone quantification. TCRdb re-derived calls from the PCR reads in MiXCR, one entry per CDR3 protein. Found here are a few hundred thousand distinct CDR3 sequences, roughly 24% of them singletons; the top ten hold approximately 0.8%. Specimen: naive CD8+ T cells from blood, with Jurkat cell RNA spiked in. Subset given: FACS-sorted CD8+CD4-CCR7+CD45RA+ naive T cells. All receptors come from a human donor in good health. Some libraries in this study had Jurkat cell RNA spiked in.

Many counts were recorded for this clonotype. V and J are TRBV29-1 and TRBJ1-1; D is unresolved. V was clipped by 5 bases and J by 7 bases, with 20 bases between them. CDR1 SQVTM and CDR2 ANQGSEA come from the germline V gene. The CDR3 is made up of 14 amino acids. CDR3 DNA: TGCAGCGTTTCTAGTCCCGGGAGGTTCGATGAAGCTTTCTTT. This translates into CSVSSPGRFDEAFF.

This clonotype was seen many times. This chain uses TRBV12-3 or TRBV12-4 with TRBJ2-3; D call uncertain. The V end lost 7 bases, the J end lost 0 bases, and 11 bases lay between the germline ends. The CDR3 totals 14 residues. Here the CDR3 DNA reads TGTGCCAGCACCCCACAAGTTAGCACAGATACGCAGTATTTT. This sequence encodes CASTPQVSTDTQYF.